These T cell receptor beta chains were read from a single sample in a study of sequential checkpoint blockade in melanoma. Clones were read by immunoSEQ multiplex PCR, and TCRdb kept only the in-frame ones, dropping some. The sample records 9,500 to 15,000 clones, around 85% being singletons. This specimen was CD8+ T cells sorted from blood (inferred from file names), taken from a patient given nivolumab and ipilimumab in sequence. The origin of the receptors is a human donor with melanoma. Both conserved end residues are part of each CDR3. The D gene is left open where the match is weak. Not all rows give a size; the values are once, few, many and, for expanded clones, a class.

TRBD2	NA	TRBV5-1	TRBJ2-1	TGCGCCAGCAGCCCGGGGGGGCTGTACAATGAGCAGTTCTTC	CASSPGGLYNEQFF
NA	NA	TRBV15	TRBJ2-7	TGTGCCACCAGCAGAGATTTGGCCGGGGTTTTCGAGCAGTACTTC	CATSRDLAGVFEQYF
TRBD1	NA	TRBV5-1	TRBJ2-3	TGCGCCAGCAGCTGGGGGACAGCCCCTATGCAAGATACGCAGTATTTT	CASSWGTAPMQDTQYF
NA	NA	TRBV7-9	TRBJ1-3	TGTGCCAGCAGCTTAACTTCTACAGGGAGTGGAAACACCATATATTTT	CASSLTSTGSGNTIYF
TRBD1	NA	TRBV5-1	TRBJ2-7	TGCGCCAGCAGCCCAACCGCCAGAGGGGGCCGCCACGAGCAGTACTTC	CASSPTARGGRHEQYF
NA	NA	TRBV7-9	TRBJ1-2	TGTGCCAGCCAGGGGCGGGGGGATGGCTACACCTTC	CASQGRGDGYTF
TRBD2	once	TRBV7-2	TRBJ2-3	TGTGCCAGCAGTTCACTAGCGGGGGTGGTAGATACGCAGTATTTT	CASSSLAGVVDTQYF
NA	NA	TRBV27	TRBJ2-7	TGTGCCAGCAGGCCCGGGGGTGTTGTCTACGAGCAGTACTTC	CASRPGGVVYEQYF
NA	NA	TRBV19	TRBJ2-7	TGTGCCAGTAGTATTTACCACCTGACAGGCGAGCAGTACTTC	CASSIYHLTGEQYF
NA	NA	TRBV30	TRBJ1-1	TGTGCCTGGAGCACCGGGACATTCAACACTGAAGCTTTCTTT	CAWSTGTFNTEAFF
NA	NA	TRBV4-3	TRBJ1-2	TGCGCCAGCAGCAACAGTGGAAAGGCATATGGCTACACCTTC	CASSNSGKAYGYTF
NA	NA	TRBV7-9	TRBJ1-4	TGTGCCAGCACCCGAGGCGGGGCAACTAATGAAAAACTGTTTTTT	CASTRGGATNEKLFF
NA	few	TRBV19	TRBJ1-6	TGTGCCAGTAGCGCCAGGGACTATAATTCACCCCTCCACTTT	CASSARDYNSPLHF
TRBD1	NA	TRBV5-4	TRBJ2-3	TGTGCCAGCAGCTTGGCTCAAGGGGGCGTCGGACAGGATACGCAGTATTTT	CASSLAQGGVGQDTQYF
TRBD2	NA	TRBV9	TRBJ2-5	TGTGCCAGCAGCGTAGTTGCGGACGGGGGGGAGACCCAGTACTTC	CASSVVADGGETQYF
TRBD2	NA	TRBV29-1	TRBJ2-5	TGCAGCGTTGACCGACTAGCGGGGGGGCCGAGGGGAGAGACCCAGTACTTC	CSVDRLAGGPRGETQYF
NA	NA	TRBV7-8	TRBJ1-6	TGTGCCAGCAGCTTATCCAGGGCCTATAATTCACCCCTCCACTTT	CASSLSRAYNSPLHF
NA	few	TRBV19	TRBJ2-2	TGTGCCAGTAGTCCCCTGCAGGGCACCGGGGAGCTGTTTTTT	CASSPLQGTGELFF
NA	NA	TRBV7-8	TRBJ2-5	TGTGCCAGCAGCCAGCGGGAGACCCAGTACTTC	CASSQRETQYF
TRBD2	few	TRBV4-3	TRBJ2-7	TGCGCCAGCAGCCAAGAAAGCGGGGGGCCCTACGAGCAGTACTTC	CASSQESGGPYEQYF
TRBD1	NA	TRBV7-9	TRBJ2-7	TGTGCCAGCAGCTCCGGCGGTGGAGGGACAGGGCCCTACGAGCAGTACTTC	CASSSGGGGTGPYEQYF
TRBD1	NA	TRBV27	TRBJ1-2	TGTGCCAGCAGTTTATATCGGACAGGATATCCCTATGGCTACACCTTC	CASSLYRTGYPYGYTF
TRBD1	NA	TRBV15	TRBJ2-1	TGTGCCACCAGCGTCGGGACAGGGGGTAATGAGCAGTTCTTC	CATSVGTGGNEQFF
NA	few	TRBV6-6	TRBJ1-4	TGTGCCAGCAGTTACTTCCGGCAACTCGGGGAAAAACTGTTTTTT	CASSYFRQLGEKLFF
TRBD2	few	TRBV9	TRBJ2-7	TGTGCCAGCAGCTTACGGACTAGCGAGCTCTACGAGCAGTACTTC	CASSLRTSELYEQYF
NA	once	TRBV9	TRBJ2-7	TGTGCCAGCAGCGTAGCGCTAGGGGCCTACGAGCAGTACTTC	CASSVALGAYEQYF
NA	NA	TRBV9	TRBJ2-2	TGTGCCAGCAGCTTCCCCCGCGCTGCAGGGGCCCCCTTAAACACCGGGGAGCTGTTTTTT	CASSFPRAAGAPLNTGELFF
NA	NA	TRBV27	TRBJ2-7	TGTGCCAGCAGTTTGACAGCTGCCTACGAGCAGTACTTC	CASSLTAAYEQYF
TRBD1	NA	TRBV4-3	TRBJ1-2	TGCGCCAGCAGCCTTGGACAGGGGGCGGGGGGCTACACCTTC	CASSLGQGAGGYTF
TRBD1	NA	TRBV4-3	TRBJ2-1	TGCGCCAGCAGCCAGGACAGGGTTAACAATGAGCAGTTCTTC	CASSQDRVNNEQFF
NA	NA	TRBV27	TRBJ1-1	TGTGCCAGCAGTTTAAGTATGGGGGCCTTGAACACTGAAGCTTTCTTT	CASSLSMGALNTEAFF
TRBD2	NA	TRBV7-2	TRBJ2-7	TGTGCCAGCAGCCTCGGACTAGCGAACGAGCAGTACTTC	CASSLGLANEQYF
NA	NA	TRBV27	TRBJ1-2	TGTGCCAGCAGTAGTAATTCCAGGGGAGTCTATGGCTACACCTTC	CASSSNSRGVYGYTF